Below, 15 T cell receptor beta chains from the same sample are listed, as sequenced in a study of shared clonotypes between healthy human individuals. Clones were read by immunoSEQ multiplex PCR, and TCRdb kept only the in-frame ones, dropping some. The sample includes roughly 530,000 clones, around 96% seen only once; the top ten take 0.05% to 0.07%. Sequencing was carried out using naive CD4+ T cells sorted from blood. Indicated subset: CD45RA+ positively selected. Source of these receptors: a woman aged 25 to 39 in good health.

V usage is TRBV21-1 and J usage is TRBJ2-3; the table's D call, TRBD2, was not checked against the DNA. TRBV21-1 corresponds to a pseudogene. The CDR3 has 17 amino acids. The CDR3 here is CASSRKTYPTSTDTQYF. For the CDR3, the DNA is TGTGCCAGCAGCAGGAAGACTTACCCAACTAGCACAGATACGCAGTATTTT.

The V gene is TRBV29-1, the J gene TRBJ2-4; a possible D gene is TRBD1 (5 bases). The CDR3 has 13 residues. V shed 3 bases and J shed 6 bases, with 12 bases lying between them. Germline V lookup: CDR1 SQVTM, CDR2 ANQGSEA. CDR3 residues: CSVEQGMGNIQYF. The CDR3 nucleotides read TGCAGCGTTGAGCAGGGAATGGGAAACATTCAGTACTTC.

V usage is TRBV7-2 and J usage is TRBJ1-4; no clear D gene. Germline V gene sequence: CDR1 SGHTA, CDR2 FQGNSA. The CDR3 contains 15 residues. Trimming took 5 bases from V and 5 from J, leaving 15 bases between them. CDR3 coding DNA: TGTGCCAGCAGCCCATCATCGGCGGAGAATGAAAAACTGTTTTTT. Its translation: CASSPSSAENEKLFF.

This chain connects TRBV7-8 to TRBJ2-6; D assignment may be TRBD1 or TRBD2 (6 bases each). From germline, CDR1 is SGHVS and CDR2 FQNEAQ. The V end was cut by 5 bases, the J end by 0 bases, with 11 bases between. The CDR3 contains 16 residues. This CDR3 reads CASSDRGPSGANVLTF. As DNA, the CDR3 is TGTGCCAGCAGCGACCGGGGGCCCTCTGGGGCCAACGTCCTGACTTTC. The full variable domain, with the rest looked up from reference TRBV7-8 and TRBJ2-6, is GAGVSQSPRYKVAKRGQDVALRCDPISGHVSLFWYQQALGQGPEFLTYFQNEAQLDKSGLPSDRFFAERPEGSVSTLKIQRTQQEDSAVYLCASSDRGPSGANVLTFGAGSRLTVL.

V is TRBV6-6 and J is TRBJ1-2; a weak D match, TRBD1 (5 bases). Germline V CDR1 and CDR2: MNHNY, SVGAGI (reference sequence). The CDR3 covers 14 residues. V dropped 6 bases and J dropped 3 bases, with 14 bases sitting between them. The CDR3 DNA is TGTGCCAGCAGGAGGGGAAATGAGGACTATGGCTACACCTTC. It translates to CASRRGNEDYGYTF.

V and J are TRBV5-6 and TRBJ1-3, with D hard to call. Germline CDR1 is SGHDT and CDR2 is YYEEEE. The CDR3 is 16 amino acids. V lost 0 bases and J lost 0, with 10 bases in between. This CDR3 reads CASSLARANSGNTIYF. The CDR3, as DNA: TGTGCCAGCAGCTTGGCCCGGGCTAACTCTGGAAACACCATATATTTT. Full variable domain (missing parts from reference TRBV5-6 and TRBJ1-3): DAGVTQSPTHLIKTRGQQVTLRCSPKSGHDTVSWYQQALGQGPQFIFQYYEEEERQRGNFPDRFSGHQFPNYSSELNVNALLLGDSALYLCASSLARANSGNTIYFGEGSWLTVV.

This clone was detected once. The CDR3 reads CASSQGVQQFLTF. The CDR3 DNA follows: TGTGCCAGCAGCCAAGGGGTCCAACAATTCCTGACTTTC. The chain is built from TRBV4-2 and TRBJ2-6; no clear D gene. The CDR3 contains 13 residues. The V gene lost 1 base and the J gene lost 14 bases, with 12 bases spanning the gap. Per the germline V gene, CDR1 is LGHNA and CDR2 is YNFKEQ.

This clone was picked up one time. The chain carries TRBV6-1 and TRBJ2-7, with D possibly being TRBD1 (6 bases). The germline CDR1 and CDR2 sequences are MNHNS and SASEGT. The CDR3 loop spans 15 amino acids. Trimming pared 6 bases from V and 4 bases from J, leaving 19 bases between. CDR3 coding DNA: TGTGCCAGCAGCCGTGACGAGGTCAGGGGTTACGAGCAGTACTTC. As protein: CASSRDEVRGYEQYF.

V usage is TRBV5-1 and J usage is TRBJ2-5; D unclear. CDR3 length equals 13 residues. Germline-derived CDR1 and CDR2 are SGHRS and YFSETQ. The V gene lost 2 bases and the J gene lost 2 bases, with 7 bases spanning the gap. CDR3 sequence reads: CASSFGVQETQYF. As DNA, the CDR3 is TGCGCCAGCAGCTTTGGGGTTCAAGAGACCCAGTACTTC.

This clone was counted a few times. V and J are TRBV18 and TRBJ2-7, with D perhaps TRBD1 (6 bases). In germline, CDR1 is KGHSH, CDR2 LQKENI. Between the trimmed V and J ends, which lost 6 bases and 2 bases, there was a span of 11 bases. CDR3 length: 13 amino acids. The CDR3 here is CASSLDRTYEQYF. As DNA, the CDR3 is TGTGCCAGCTCCCTTGACAGGACCTACGAGCAGTACTTC.

The gene calls are TRBV18 and TRBJ2-7; no clear D. This CDR3 contains 13 residues. Trimming took 0 bases from V and 0 from J, leaving 3 bases between them. Germline CDR1 and CDR2: KGHSH and LQKENI. CDR3 DNA sequence: TGTGCCAGCTCACCACCCCACTCCTACGAGCAGTACTTC. It encodes CASSPPHSYEQYF.

The V and J genes are TRBV29-1 and TRBJ1-1, with 8 bases that match TRBD1. J was trimmed by 1 base and V by 6 bases; bases with no gene match: 4. There are 13 residues in the CDR3. Per the germline V gene, CDR1 is SQVTM and CDR2 is ANQGSEA. CDR3 sequence reads: CSVVGQENTEAFF. CDR3 in DNA: TGCAGCGTCGTGGGACAGGAGAACACTGAAGCTTTCTTT.

The V gene is TRBV5-1, the J gene TRBJ2-1; the match to TRBD2 covers 7 bases. Germline V lookup: CDR1 SGHRS, CDR2 YFSETQ. The V gene end was trimmed by 0 bases and the J gene end by 8 bases; junction bases not matched to a gene: 11. This CDR3 comprises 16 residues. The CDR3 reads CASSLAAASGGYEQFF. The DNA for the CDR3 is TGCGCCAGCAGCTTGGCCGCGGCTAGCGGTGGGTATGAGCAGTTCTTC. The variable domain in full, with the rest retrieved from reference TRBV5-1 and TRBJ2-1, is KAGVTQTPRYLIKTRGQQVTLSCSPISGHRSVSWYQQTPGQGLQFLFEYFSETQRNKGNFPGRFSGRQFSNSRSEMNVSTLELGDSALYLCASSLAAASGGYEQFFGPGTRLTVL.

The chain recombines TRBV5-4 with TRBJ1-1, with D tentatively TRBD1 (5 bases). Germline CDR1 reads SGHNT; CDR2 reads YYREEE (reference sequence). This CDR3 has 15 amino acids. V was cut by 2 bases and J by 1 base, with 12 bases left in between. This CDR3 is CASSFSGRKNTEAFF. CDR3 DNA: TGTGCCAGCAGCTTCTCAGGGCGCAAGAACACTGAAGCTTTCTTT.

This clone appeared a few times. The J gene is TRBJ1-5, the V gene TRBV7-6; possible D gene TRBD1, 5 bases. CDR1 is SGHVS, CDR2 FNYEAQ, per germline. The CDR3 runs 13 residues. Trimming left V 5 bases short and J 4 bases short, with 9 bases between. The chain's CDR3 is CASSRQRNQPQHF. The CDR3 nucleotides are TGTGCCAGCAGCCGACAGAGAAATCAGCCCCAGCATTTT.